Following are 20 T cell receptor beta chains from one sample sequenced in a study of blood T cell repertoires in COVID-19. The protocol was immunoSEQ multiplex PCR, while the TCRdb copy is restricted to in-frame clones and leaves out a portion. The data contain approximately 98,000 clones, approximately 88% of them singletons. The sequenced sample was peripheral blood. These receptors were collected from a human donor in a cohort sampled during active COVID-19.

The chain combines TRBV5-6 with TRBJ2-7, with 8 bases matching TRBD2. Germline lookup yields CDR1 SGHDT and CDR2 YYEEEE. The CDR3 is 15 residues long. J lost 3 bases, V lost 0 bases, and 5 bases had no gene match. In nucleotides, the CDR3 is TGTGCCAGCAGCTTGGAAATGGCGGGAGGCTACGAGCAGTACTTC. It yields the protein CASSLEMAGGYEQYF.

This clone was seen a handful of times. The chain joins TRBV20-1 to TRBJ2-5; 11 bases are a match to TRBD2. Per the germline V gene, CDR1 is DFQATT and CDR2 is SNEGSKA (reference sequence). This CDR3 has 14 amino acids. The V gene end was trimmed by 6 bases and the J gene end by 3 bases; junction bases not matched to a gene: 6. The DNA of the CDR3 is TGCAGTGCAAGTTCGACTAGCGGGAAAGAGACCCAGTACTTC. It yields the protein CSASSTSGKETQYF.

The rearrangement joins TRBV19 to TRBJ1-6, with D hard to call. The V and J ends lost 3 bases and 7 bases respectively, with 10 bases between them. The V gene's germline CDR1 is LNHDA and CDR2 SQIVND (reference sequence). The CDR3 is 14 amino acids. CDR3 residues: CASSIARINSPLHF. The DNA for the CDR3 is TGTGCCAGTAGTATTGCGCGGATAAATTCACCCCTCCACTTT.

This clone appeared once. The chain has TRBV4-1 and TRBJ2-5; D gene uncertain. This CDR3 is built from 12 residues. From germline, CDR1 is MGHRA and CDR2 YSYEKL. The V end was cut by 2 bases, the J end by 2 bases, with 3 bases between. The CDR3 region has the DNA TGCGCCAGCAGCCAAACACAAGAGACCCAGTACTTC. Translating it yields CASSQTQETQYF.

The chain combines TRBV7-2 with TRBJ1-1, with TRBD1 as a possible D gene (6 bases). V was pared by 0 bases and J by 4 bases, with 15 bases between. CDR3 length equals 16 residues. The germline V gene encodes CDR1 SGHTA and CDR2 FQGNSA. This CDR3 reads CASSLAPRGGGTEAFF. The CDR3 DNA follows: TGTGCCAGCAGCTTAGCGCCTCGGGGGGGCGGCACTGAAGCTTTCTTT.

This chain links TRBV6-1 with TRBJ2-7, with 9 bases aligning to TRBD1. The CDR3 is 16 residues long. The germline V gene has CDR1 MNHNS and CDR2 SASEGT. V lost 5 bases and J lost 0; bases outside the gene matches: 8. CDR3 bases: TGTGCCAGCAGTCAAGGGACAGGGCAAAGCTCCTACGAGCAGTACTTC. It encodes CASSQGTGQSSYEQYF.

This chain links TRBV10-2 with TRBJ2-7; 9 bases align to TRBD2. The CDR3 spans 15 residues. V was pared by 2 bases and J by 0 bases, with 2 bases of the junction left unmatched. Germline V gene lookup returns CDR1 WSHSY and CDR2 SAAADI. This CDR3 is CASSESGGSSYEQYF. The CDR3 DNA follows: TGCGCCAGCAGTGAGAGCGGGGGGAGCTCCTACGAGCAGTACTTC.

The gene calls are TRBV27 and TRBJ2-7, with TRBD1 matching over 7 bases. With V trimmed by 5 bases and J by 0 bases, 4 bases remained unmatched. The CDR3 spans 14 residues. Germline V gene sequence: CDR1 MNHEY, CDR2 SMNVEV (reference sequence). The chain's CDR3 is CASSRDRLSYEQYF. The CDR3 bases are TGTGCCAGCAGTCGGGACAGACTCTCCTACGAGCAGTACTTC.

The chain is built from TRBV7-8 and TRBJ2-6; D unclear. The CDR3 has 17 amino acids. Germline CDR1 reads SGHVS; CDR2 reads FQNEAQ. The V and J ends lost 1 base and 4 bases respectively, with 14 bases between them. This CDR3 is CASSLEPGWSGANVLTF. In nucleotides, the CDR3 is TGTGCCAGCAGCTTAGAACCAGGCTGGTCAGGGGCCAACGTCCTGACTTTC. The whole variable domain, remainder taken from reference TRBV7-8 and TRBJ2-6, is GAGVSQSPRYKVAKRGQDVALRCDPISGHVSLFWYQQALGQGPEFLTYFQNEAQLDKSGLPSDRFFAERPEGSVSTLKIQRTQQEDSAVYLCASSLEPGWSGANVLTFGAGSRLTVL.

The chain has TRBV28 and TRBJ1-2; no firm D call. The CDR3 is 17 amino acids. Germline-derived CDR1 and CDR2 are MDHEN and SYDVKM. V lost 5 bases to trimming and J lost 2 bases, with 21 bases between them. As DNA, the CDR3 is TGTGCCAGCAGTCTCTCCCCGCGTCGGAGGGTCAACTATGGCTACACCTTC. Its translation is CASSLSPRRRVNYGYTF.

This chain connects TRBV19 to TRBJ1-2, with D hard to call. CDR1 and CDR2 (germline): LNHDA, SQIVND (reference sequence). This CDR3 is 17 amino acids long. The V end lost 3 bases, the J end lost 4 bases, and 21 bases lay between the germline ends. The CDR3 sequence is CASSMRSEGTGFYGYTF. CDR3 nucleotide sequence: TGTGCCAGTAGTATGAGGTCCGAGGGAACGGGATTCTATGGCTACACCTTC.

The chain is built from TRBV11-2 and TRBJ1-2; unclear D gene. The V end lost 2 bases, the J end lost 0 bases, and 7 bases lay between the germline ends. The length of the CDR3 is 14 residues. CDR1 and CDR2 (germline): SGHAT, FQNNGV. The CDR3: CASSLSNPNYGYTF. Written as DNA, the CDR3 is TGTGCCAGCAGCTTAAGCAATCCTAACTATGGCTACACCTTC.

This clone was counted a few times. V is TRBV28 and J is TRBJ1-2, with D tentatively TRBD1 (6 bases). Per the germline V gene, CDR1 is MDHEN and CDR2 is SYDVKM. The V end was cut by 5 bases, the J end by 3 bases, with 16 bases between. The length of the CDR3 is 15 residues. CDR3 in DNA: TGTGCCAGCAGTCCTGGGGGGGCGCGGGACTATGGCTACACCTTC. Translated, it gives CASSPGGARDYGYTF.

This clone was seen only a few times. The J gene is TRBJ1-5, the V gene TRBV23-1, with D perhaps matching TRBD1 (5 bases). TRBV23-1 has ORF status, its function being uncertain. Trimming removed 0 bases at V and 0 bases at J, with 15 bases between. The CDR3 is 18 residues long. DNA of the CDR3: TGCGCCAGCAGTCAATCGGGGCAGAGTAGGGATAGCAATCAGCCCCAGCATTTT. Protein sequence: CASSQSGQSRDSNQPQHF.

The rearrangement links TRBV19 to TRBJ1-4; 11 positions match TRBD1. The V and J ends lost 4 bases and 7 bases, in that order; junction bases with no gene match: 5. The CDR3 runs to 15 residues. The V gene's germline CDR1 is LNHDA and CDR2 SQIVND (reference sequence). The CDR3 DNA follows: TGTGCCAGTAGTAGGGACAGGGGGTCGGTTGAAAAACTGTTTTTT. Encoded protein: CASSRDRGSVEKLFF.

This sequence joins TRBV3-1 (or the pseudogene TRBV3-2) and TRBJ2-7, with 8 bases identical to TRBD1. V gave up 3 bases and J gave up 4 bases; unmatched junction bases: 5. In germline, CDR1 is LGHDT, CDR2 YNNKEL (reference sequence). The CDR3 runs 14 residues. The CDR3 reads CASSQWTGKYEQYF. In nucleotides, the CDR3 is TGTGCCAGCAGCCAGTGGACAGGGAAATACGAGCAGTACTTC.

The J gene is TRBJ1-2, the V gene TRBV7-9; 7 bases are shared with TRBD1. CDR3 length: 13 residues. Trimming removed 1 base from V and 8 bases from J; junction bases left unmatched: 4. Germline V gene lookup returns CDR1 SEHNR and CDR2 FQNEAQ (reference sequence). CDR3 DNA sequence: TGTGCCAGCAGCTTAGGGGACAGCGGGGGCTACACCTTC. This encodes CASSLGDSGGYTF.

Written as DNA, the CDR3 is TGTGCCAGCAGACGGACAGGGCACACCGGGGAGCTGTTTTTT. Protein sequence: CASRRTGHTGELFF. This chain links TRBV14 with TRBJ2-2; 8 positions match TRBD1. This CDR3 is built from 14 residues. Losses at the gene ends were 6 bases for V and 3 bases for J; bases not matched to a gene: 3. Looked up from germline, CDR1 is SGHDN and CDR2 is FVKESK. The full variable domain, in which reference TRBV14 and TRBJ2-2 provide the parts outside the CDR3, is EAGVTQFPSHSVIEKGQTVTLRCDPISGHDNLYWYRRVMGKEIKFLLHFVKESKQDESGMPNNRFLAERTGGTYSTLKVQPAELEDSGVYFCASRRTGHTGELFFGEGSRLTVL.

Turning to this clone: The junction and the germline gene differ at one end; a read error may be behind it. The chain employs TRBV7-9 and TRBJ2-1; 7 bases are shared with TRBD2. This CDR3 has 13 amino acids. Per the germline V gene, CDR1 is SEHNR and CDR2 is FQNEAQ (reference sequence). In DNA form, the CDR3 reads TGTGCCAGCAGCGTCCGGGACTACGATGAGCAGTTCTTC. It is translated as CASSVRDYDEQFF. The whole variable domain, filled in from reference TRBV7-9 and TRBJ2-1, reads DTGVSQNPRHKITKRGQNVTFRCDPISEHNRLYWYRQTLGQGPEFLTYFQNEAQLEKSRLLSDRFSAERPKGSFSTLEIQRTEQGDSAMYLCASSVRDYDEQFFGPGTRLTVL.

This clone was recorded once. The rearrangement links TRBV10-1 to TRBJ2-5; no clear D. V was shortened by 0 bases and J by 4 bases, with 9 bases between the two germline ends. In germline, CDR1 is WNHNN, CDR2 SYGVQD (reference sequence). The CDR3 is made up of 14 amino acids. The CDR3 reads CASSESPGRETQYF. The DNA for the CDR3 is TGCGCCAGCAGTGAGTCTCCAGGCAGAGAGACCCAGTACTTC.